Below are 26 T cell receptor beta chains sequenced from a single sample in a study of T cell responses to AZD1222 COVID-19 vaccine. Repertoires were generated with immunoSEQ multiplex PCR, while TCRdb's copy carries only in-frame clones and drops some. The sample holds about 150,000 clones, 86% seen once. The sequencing here drew on peripheral blood, taken on day 0 of MenACWY control vaccination. The receptors originated from an adult in good health.

This clone was seen repeatedly, ten times or more. The chain couples TRBV12-3 or TRBV12-4 to TRBJ1-2; D call uncertain. The CDR3 has 13 residues. V was pared by 3 bases and J by 2 bases, with 7 bases between. In nucleotides, the CDR3 is TGTGCCAGCAGTTTTACAGAGAACTATGGCTACACCTTC. Encoded protein: CASSFTENYGYTF.

The chain has TRBV28 and TRBJ1-5, with D possibly TRBD1 on 5 matching bases. Trimming removed 1 base from V and 1 base from J, with 14 bases in between. Germline assignment: CDR1 MDHEN and CDR2 SYDVKM. CDR3 size: 17 residues. CDR3 protein: CASSLFGGSESNQPQHF. The CDR3 nucleotides are TGTGCCAGCAGTTTATTTGGGGGGTCGGAGAGCAATCAGCCCCAGCATTTT.

The J gene is TRBJ2-1, the V gene TRBV6-4, with TRBD1 matching over 11 bases. The CDR3 runs 14 residues. Germline values: CDR1 MRHNA, CDR2 SNTAGT. V lost 4 bases to trimming and J lost 9 bases; unmatched junction nucleotides: 5. The CDR3 sequence is CASSVGQGASEQFF. Written as DNA, the CDR3 is TGTGCCAGCAGTGTAGGACAGGGGGCAAGTGAGCAGTTCTTC.

The chain combines TRBV5-6 with TRBJ1-1, with D perhaps matching TRBD1 (5 bases). The CDR3 has 13 residues. Germline V lookup: CDR1 SGHDT, CDR2 YYEEEE. Trimming removed 5 bases from V and 2 bases from J, with 10 bases in between. CDR3 coding DNA: TGTGCCAGCAGTTCCCAGGGAAACACTGAAGCTTTCTTT. Its protein is CASSSQGNTEAFF.

The chain employs TRBV6-2 or TRBV6-3 and TRBJ2-3; 9 bases are a match to TRBD2. Losses at the gene ends were 4 bases for V and 2 bases for J; bases not matched to a gene: 4. From germline, CDR1 is MNHEY and CDR2 SVGEGT. The CDR3 runs 15 residues. The CDR3 here is CASSFLAGFTDTQYF. The CDR3 DNA is TGTGCCAGCAGTTTTCTAGCGGGATTCACAGATACGCAGTATTTT.

The V gene is TRBV6-6, the J gene TRBJ1-1; 9 bases match TRBD1. J gave up 4 bases and V 4 bases, and 7 bases lay outside the gene matches. The length of the CDR3 is 15 residues. Per the germline V gene, CDR1 is MNHNY and CDR2 is SVGAGI (reference sequence). CDR3 DNA: TGTGCCAGCAGTTCAGGACAGGGGAAGGGCACTGAAGCTTTCTTT. Translated: CASSSGQGKGTEAFF.

The chain joins TRBV7-8 to TRBJ2-2; D is unclear. The CDR3 has 15 residues. CDR1 and CDR2 (germline): SGHVS, FQNEAQ. Between the trimmed V and J ends, which lost 5 bases and 0 bases, there was a span of 10 bases. The DNA of the CDR3 is TGTGCCAGCAGCCAGGACGGACCGAACACCGGGGAGCTGTTTTTT. It specifies CASSQDGPNTGELFF.

The chain links TRBV15 to TRBJ1-5, with a possible D match to TRBD1 (5 bases). Trimming stripped 5 bases from V and 4 bases from J, with 15 bases between. The CDR3 consists of 15 residues. CDR1 is LNHNV, CDR2 YYDKDF, per germline (reference sequence). CDR3 coding DNA: TGTGCCACCAGCGCCCCCGGGACGGGGAATCAGCCCCAGCATTTT. Its translation is CATSAPGTGNQPQHF. The variable domain in full, completed from reference TRBV15 and TRBJ1-5, reads DAMVIQNPRYQVTQFGKPVTLSCSQTLNHNVMYWYQQKSSQAPKLLFHYYDKDFNNEADTPDNFQSRRPNTSFCFLDIRSPGLGDTAMYLCATSAPGTGNQPQHFGDGTRLSIL.

The chain joins TRBV7-7 to TRBJ1-3, with 8 bases fitting TRBD1. The CDR3 is made up of 14 amino acids. J was trimmed by 2 bases and V by 5 bases; bases with no gene match: 2. Germline V CDR1 and CDR2: SSHAT, FNYEAQ (reference sequence). The CDR3 loop reads CASSPDRAGNTIYF. The CDR3, as DNA: TGTGCCAGCAGCCCGGACAGGGCTGGAAACACCATATATTTT.

The V gene is TRBV9, the J gene TRBJ1-2, with TRBD1 matching over 10 bases. The CDR3 loop spans 17 amino acids. From germline, CDR1 is SGDLS and CDR2 YYNGEE. Trimming at V came to 4 bases and at J to 2 bases, leaving 11 bases not matched to a gene. This CDR3 reads CASSPYSGTGENYGYTF. The CDR3 DNA reads TGTGCCAGCAGCCCCTACTCCGGGACAGGGGAGAACTATGGCTACACCTTC.

The chain couples TRBV12-3 or TRBV12-4 to TRBJ1-2; D is unclear. This CDR3 has 13 amino acids. V was clipped by 7 bases and J by 8 bases, with 17 bases between them. CDR3 sequence: CASTTRLYGGYTF. CDR3 in DNA: TGTGCCAGCACGACCCGGCTTTATGGAGGCTACACCTTC.

The rearrangement joins TRBV21-1 to TRBJ1-6; the table calls TRBD1, which could not be checked here. TRBV21-1 is a pseudogene locus. CDR3 length: 15 amino acids. DNA of the CDR3: TGTGCCAGCAGCGCAGGGCGAAAGGATAATTCACCCCTCCACTTT. Translation: CASSAGRKDNSPLHF.

This clone was recorded once. The gene calls are TRBV28 and TRBJ1-5; 8 bases line up with TRBD1. After removal of 10 bases from V and 5 bases from J, the junction contained 7 bases not matched to a gene. CDR1 and CDR2 from the germline V gene are MDHEN and SYDVKM. The CDR3 runs 13 residues. CDR3 coding DNA: TGTGCCATTGAGGACAGGGAGCATCAGCCCCAGCATTTT. Its protein is CAIEDREHQPQHF.

The chain has TRBV7-9 and TRBJ2-3; D is unresolved. Germline CDR1 reads SEHNR; CDR2 reads FQNEAQ (reference sequence). The CDR3 contains 14 residues. Trimming pared 1 base from V and 0 bases from J, leaving 5 bases between. This CDR3 reads CASSLGDSTDTQYF. The CDR3 bases are TGTGCCAGCAGCTTAGGTGACAGCACAGATACGCAGTATTTT.

The rearrangement uses TRBV7-2 and TRBJ1-3, with unresolved D. This CDR3 contains 14 residues. The germline CDR1 and CDR2 sequences are SGHTA and FQGNSA. Trimming cost V 1 base and J 1 base, with 5 bases left between them. CDR3 coding DNA: TGTGCCAGCAGCTTAGGCGGTTCTGGAAACACCATATATTTT. Its translation: CASSLGGSGNTIYF.

The chain joins TRBV5-5 to TRBJ2-7, with 7 positions matching TRBD1. CDR3 length: 15 residues. The germline V gene encodes CDR1 SGHKS and CDR2 YYEKEE (reference sequence). Germline trimming cut 5 bases from V and 0 bases from J; bases unmatched to any gene: 8. The CDR3 DNA sequence: TGTGCCAGCAGTTTAGCTACAGGGGACTCCTACGAGCAGTACTTC. Translating it yields CASSLATGDSYEQYF.

The chain joins TRBV19 to TRBJ1-3; TRBD1 aligns across 10 bases. The CDR3 is made up of 16 amino acids. Trimming took 7 bases from V and 1 from J; bases not matched to a gene: 7. Germline values: CDR1 LNHDA, CDR2 SQIVND (reference sequence). CDR3 DNA: TGTGCCAGTACCATCCCGGGACAGGGGTCTGGAAACACCATATATTTT. Translating gives CASTIPGQGSGNTIYF.

V and J are TRBV29-1 and TRBJ1-2; D uncertain. The CDR3 totals 14 residues. V was shortened by 3 bases and J by 4 bases, with 15 bases between the two germline ends. CDR1 and CDR2 (germline): SQVTM, ANQGSEA. DNA for the CDR3: TGCAGCGTTGACGGAGTCGGATCGCCCTATGGCTACACCTTC. This codes for CSVDGVGSPYGYTF. Using reference TRBV29-1 and TRBJ1-2 for the parts outside the CDR3, the full variable domain is SAVISQKPSRDICQRGTSLTIQCQVDSQVTMMFWYRQQPGQSLTLIATANQGSEATYESGFVIDKFPISRPNLTFSTLTVSNMSPEDSSIYLCSVDGVGSPYGYTFGSGTRLTVV.

This chain uses TRBV28 with TRBJ1-2; D is unclear. The ends were cut back, 8 bases at V and 4 bases at J, with 20 bases in the middle. The germline gives CDR1 MDHEN, CDR2 SYDVKM. The CDR3 contains 15 residues. The CDR3 coding sequence is TGTGCCAGCCATAATGATCTGGGGTCCCTCTATGGCTACACCTTC. It codes for CASHNDLGSLYGYTF.

This clone was seen more than once but under ten times. The gene calls are TRBV10-3 and TRBJ2-1; TRBD1 matches at 8 bases. The CDR3 has 14 amino acids. CDR1 and CDR2 (germline): ENHRY, SYGVKD. Unmatched junction bases numbered 4, after V lost 0 bases and J lost 9 bases. CDR3 amino acids: CAISESNDRGEQFF. In nucleotides, the CDR3 is TGTGCCATCAGTGAGTCCAACGACAGGGGTGAGCAGTTCTTC.

The chain uses TRBV4-3 and TRBJ2-7, with D perhaps TRBD1 (6 bases). The CDR3 has 13 amino acids. The germline CDR1 and CDR2 sequences are LGHNA and YSLEER. The ends were cut back, 3 bases at V and 7 bases at J, with 13 bases in the middle. The CDR3 DNA is TGCGCCAGCAGCCAGCAACAGGGTCGAGAGCAGTACTTC. It specifies CASSQQQGREQYF.

This chain connects TRBV9 to TRBJ2-5; no reliable D call. V lost 0 bases, J lost 4 bases, and 13 bases lay in between. Germline V gene lookup returns CDR1 SGDLS and CDR2 YYNGEE. The CDR3 is made up of 15 amino acids. The DNA of the CDR3 is TGTGCCAGCAGCGTAGGGGGTAGAGACGGAGAGACCCAGTACTTC. Translation: CASSVGGRDGETQYF.

The J gene is TRBJ1-5, the V gene TRBV24-1; 7 positions match TRBD1. V gave up 0 bases and J gave up 6 bases; unmatched junction bases: 4. Per germline, CDR1 KGHDR and CDR2 SFDVKD. The CDR3 runs to 15 residues. The CDR3 bases are TGTGCCACCAGTGATTTGATAGGGGGCGGTCAGCCCCAGCATTTT. Residues: CATSDLIGGGQPQHF.

The rearrangement links TRBV27 to TRBJ2-5; 9 bases align to TRBD1. Trimming removed 5 bases from V and 5 bases from J; junction bases left unmatched: 9. CDR1 is MNHEY and CDR2 is SMNVEV in the germline V gene (reference sequence). The CDR3 has 15 amino acids. The CDR3 protein is CASSRSGTGWETQYF. For the CDR3, the DNA is TGTGCCAGCAGTCGATCCGGGACAGGGTGGGAGACCCAGTACTTC.

The chain uses TRBV3-1 (or the pseudogene TRBV3-2) and TRBJ1-5; no clear D. Trimming removed 4 bases from V and 4 bases from J, with 8 bases in between. Germline V gene lookup returns CDR1 LGHDT and CDR2 YNNKEL (reference sequence). The CDR3 length is 13 residues. CDR3 in DNA: TGTGCCAGCAGCCCAGGTCGAAATCAGCCCCAGCATTTT. It yields the protein CASSPGRNQPQHF.

This sequence joins TRBV9 and TRBJ2-7; TRBD1 is a possible D gene (5 bases). CDR3 length: 16 residues. The ends were cut back, 0 bases at V and 2 bases at J, with 15 bases in the middle. The germline gives CDR1 SGDLS, CDR2 YYNGEE. The CDR3 nucleotides read TGTGCCAGCAGCGTAGGAGTCGGGCAGGGAACCTACGAGCAGTACTTC. Protein: CASSVGVGQGTYEQYF.